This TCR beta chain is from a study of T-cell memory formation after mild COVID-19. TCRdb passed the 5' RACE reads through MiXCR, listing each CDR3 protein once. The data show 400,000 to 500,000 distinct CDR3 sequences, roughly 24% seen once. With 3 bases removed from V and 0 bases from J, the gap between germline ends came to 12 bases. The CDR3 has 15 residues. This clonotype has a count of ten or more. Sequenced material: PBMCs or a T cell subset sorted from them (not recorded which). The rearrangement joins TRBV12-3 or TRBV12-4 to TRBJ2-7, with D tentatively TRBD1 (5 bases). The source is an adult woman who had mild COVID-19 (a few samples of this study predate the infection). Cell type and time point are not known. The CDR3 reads CASSFKGLSSYEQYF. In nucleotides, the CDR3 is TGTGCCAGCAGTTTTAAGGGGCTGAGCTCCTACGAGCAGTACTTC.